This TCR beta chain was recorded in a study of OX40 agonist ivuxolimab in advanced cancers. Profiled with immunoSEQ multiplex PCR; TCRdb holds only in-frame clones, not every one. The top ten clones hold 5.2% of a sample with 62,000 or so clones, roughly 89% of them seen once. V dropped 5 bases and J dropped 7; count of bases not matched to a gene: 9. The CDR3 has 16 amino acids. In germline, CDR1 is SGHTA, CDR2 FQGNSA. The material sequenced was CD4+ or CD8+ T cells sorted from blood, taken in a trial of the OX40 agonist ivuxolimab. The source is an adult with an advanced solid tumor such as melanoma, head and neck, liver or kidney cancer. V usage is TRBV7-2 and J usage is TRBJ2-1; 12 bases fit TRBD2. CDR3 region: CASSDTSGRLGNEQFF. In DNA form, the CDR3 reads TGTGCCAGCAGCGACACTAGCGGGAGGTTGGGGAATGAGCAGTTCTTC.